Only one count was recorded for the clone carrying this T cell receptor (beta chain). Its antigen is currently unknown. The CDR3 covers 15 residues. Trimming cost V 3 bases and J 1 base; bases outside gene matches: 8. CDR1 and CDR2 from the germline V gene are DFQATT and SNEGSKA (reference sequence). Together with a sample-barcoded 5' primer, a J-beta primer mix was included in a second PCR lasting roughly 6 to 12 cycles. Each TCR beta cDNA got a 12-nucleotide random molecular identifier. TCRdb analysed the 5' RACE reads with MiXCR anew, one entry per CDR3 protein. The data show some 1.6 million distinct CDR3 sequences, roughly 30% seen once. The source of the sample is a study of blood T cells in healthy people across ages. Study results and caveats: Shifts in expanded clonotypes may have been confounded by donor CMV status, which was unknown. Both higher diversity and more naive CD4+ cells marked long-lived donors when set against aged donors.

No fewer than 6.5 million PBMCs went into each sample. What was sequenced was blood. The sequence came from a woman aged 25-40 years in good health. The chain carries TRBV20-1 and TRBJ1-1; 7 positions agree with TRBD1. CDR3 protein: CSASNRGLANTEAFF. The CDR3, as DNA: TGCAGTGCTAGTAACAGGGGTCTGGCGAACACTGAAGCTTTCTTT.